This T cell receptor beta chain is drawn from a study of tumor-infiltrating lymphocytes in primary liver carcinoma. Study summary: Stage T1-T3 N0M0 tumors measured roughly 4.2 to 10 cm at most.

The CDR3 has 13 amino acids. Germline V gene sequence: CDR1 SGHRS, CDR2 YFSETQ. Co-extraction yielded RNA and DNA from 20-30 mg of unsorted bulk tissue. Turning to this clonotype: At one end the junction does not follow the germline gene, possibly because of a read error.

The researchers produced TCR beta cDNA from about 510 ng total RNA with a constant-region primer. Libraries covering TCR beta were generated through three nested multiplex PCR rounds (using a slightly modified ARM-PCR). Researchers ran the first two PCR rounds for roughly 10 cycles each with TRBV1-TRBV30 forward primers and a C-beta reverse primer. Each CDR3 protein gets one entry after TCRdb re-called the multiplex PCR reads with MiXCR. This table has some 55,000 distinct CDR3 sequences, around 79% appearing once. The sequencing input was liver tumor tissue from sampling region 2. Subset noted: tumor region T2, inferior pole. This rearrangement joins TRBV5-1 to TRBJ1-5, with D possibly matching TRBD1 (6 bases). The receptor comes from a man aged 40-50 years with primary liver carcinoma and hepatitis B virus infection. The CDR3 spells CASSGGGNQSQHF. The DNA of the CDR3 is TGCGCCAGTAGCGGAGGGGGGAATCAGTCCCAGCATTTT. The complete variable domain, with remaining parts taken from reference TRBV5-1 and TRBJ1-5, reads KAGVTQTPRYLIKTRGQQVTLSCSPISGHRSVSWYQQTPGQGLQFLFEYFSETQRNKGNFPGRFSGRQFSNSRSEMNVSTLELGDSALYLCASSGGGNQSQHFGDGTRLSIL.